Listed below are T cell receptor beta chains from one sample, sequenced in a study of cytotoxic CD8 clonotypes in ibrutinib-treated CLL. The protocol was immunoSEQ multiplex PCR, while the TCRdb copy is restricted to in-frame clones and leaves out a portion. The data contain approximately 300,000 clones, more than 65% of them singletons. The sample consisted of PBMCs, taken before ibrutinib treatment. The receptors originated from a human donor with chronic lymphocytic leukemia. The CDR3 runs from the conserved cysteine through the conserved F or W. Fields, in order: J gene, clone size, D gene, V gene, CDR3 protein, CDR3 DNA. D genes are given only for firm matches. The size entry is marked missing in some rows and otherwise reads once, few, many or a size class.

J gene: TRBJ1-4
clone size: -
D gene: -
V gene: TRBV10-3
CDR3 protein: CAISESLAGVNEKLFF
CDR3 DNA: TGTGCCATCAGTGAGTCGTTAGCAGGGGTTAATGAAAAACTGTTTTTT

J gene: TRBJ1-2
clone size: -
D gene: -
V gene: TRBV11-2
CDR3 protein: CASSPLPGSSYGYTF
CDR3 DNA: TGTGCCAGCAGCCCACTTCCCGGGTCCTCCTATGGCTACACCTTC

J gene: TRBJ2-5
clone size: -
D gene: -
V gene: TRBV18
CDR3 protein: CASSPLNMGYQETQYF
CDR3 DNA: TGTGCCAGCTCACCACTCAACATGGGGTACCAAGAGACCCAGTACTTC

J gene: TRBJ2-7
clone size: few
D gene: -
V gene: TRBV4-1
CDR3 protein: CASSHVLASSYEQYF
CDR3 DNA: TGCGCCAGCAGCCACGTTCTGGCGAGCTCCTACGAGCAGTACTTC

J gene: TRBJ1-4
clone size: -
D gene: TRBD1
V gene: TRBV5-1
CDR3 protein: CASSFYRGKEEKLFF
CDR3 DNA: TGCGCCAGCAGCTTTTACAGGGGGAAGGAAGAAAAACTGTTTTTT

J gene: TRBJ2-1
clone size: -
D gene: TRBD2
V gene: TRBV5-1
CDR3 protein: CASSLVTSGSSYNEQFF
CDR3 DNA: TGCGCCAGCAGCTTGGTGACTAGCGGGAGCTCCTACAATGAGCAGTTCTTC

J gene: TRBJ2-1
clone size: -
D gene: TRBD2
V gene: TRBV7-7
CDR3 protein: CASSISSGRSPLYEQFF
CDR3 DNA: TGTGCCAGCAGCATTTCTAGCGGGAGATCTCCTCTGTATGAGCAGTTCTTC

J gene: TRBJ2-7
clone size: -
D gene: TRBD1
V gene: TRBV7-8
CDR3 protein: CASSSGTGQGYEQYF
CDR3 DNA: TGTGCCAGCAGCTCTGGGACAGGTCAGGGCTACGAGCAGTACTTC

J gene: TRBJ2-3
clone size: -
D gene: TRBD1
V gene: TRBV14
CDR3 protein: CASSRLTGITDTQYF
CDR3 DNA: TGTGCCAGCAGCCGTTTGACAGGGATCACAGATACGCAGTATTTT

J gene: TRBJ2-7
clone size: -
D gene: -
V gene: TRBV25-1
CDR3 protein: CASSGSVRGREQYF
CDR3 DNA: TGTGCCAGCAGTGGGTCCGTCAGGGGACGGGAGCAGTACTTC

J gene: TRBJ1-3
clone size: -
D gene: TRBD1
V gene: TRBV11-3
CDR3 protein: CASSLGTASGNTIYF
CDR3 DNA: TGTGCCAGCAGCCTAGGGACAGCCTCTGGAAACACCATATATTTT

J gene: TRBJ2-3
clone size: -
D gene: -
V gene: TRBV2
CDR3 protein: CASSGRTGADTQYF
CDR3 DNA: TGTGCCAGCAGTGGCCGGACTGGGGCAGATACGCAGTATTTT

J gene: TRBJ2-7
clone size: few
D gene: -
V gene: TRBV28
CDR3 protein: CASSHRRALGYYEQYF
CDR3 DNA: TGTGCCAGCAGTCATCGACGAGCTTTGGGTTACTACGAGCAGTACTTC

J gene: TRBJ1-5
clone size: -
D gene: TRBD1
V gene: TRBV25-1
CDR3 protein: CASSLQGDQPQHF
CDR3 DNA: TGTGCCAGCAGTTTACAGGGGGATCAGCCCCAGCATTTT

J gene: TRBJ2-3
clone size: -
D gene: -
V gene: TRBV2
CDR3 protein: CASILLVRTDTQYF
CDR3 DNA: TGTGCCAGCATTTTACTAGTACGCACAGATACGCAGTATTTT

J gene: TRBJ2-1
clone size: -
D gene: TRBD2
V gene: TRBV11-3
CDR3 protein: CASSGRLAAYNEQFF
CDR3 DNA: TGTGCCAGCAGCGGGAGACTAGCCGCCTACAATGAGCAGTTCTTC